This T cell receptor beta chain stems from a study of cytomegalovirus exposure and HLA in healthy donors. Overall study findings and caveats: According to a later analysis, donors in an Asian-associated ancestry cluster reportedly had fewer N-insertions than the approximately 670-donor mean. For presence/absence analyses, sequencing depth was assumed to be roughly uniform across donors.

CDR3 length: 15 amino acids. V was pared by 2 bases and J by 4 bases, with 3 bases of the junction left unmatched. In germline, CDR1 is MNHNS, CDR2 SASEGT. Remarks on this clone: Its antigen is unidentified.

PCR used 60 Vbeta primers and 13 Jbeta primers. Using immunoSEQ multiplex PCR, the repertoire was profiled, and TCRdb retains in-frame clones only, with some absent. The sample carries approximately 100,000 clones, under 85% recorded once. Sequencing was carried out using PBMCs. This TCR derives from a man aged 18 to 30 in good health and CMV-seropositive. The rearrangement uses TRBV6-1 and TRBJ2-1; 9 bases are a match to TRBD2. The CDR3 nucleotides read TGTGCCAGCAGTGAACAGAGCGGGGGGTACAATGAGCAGTTCTTC. Translating it yields CASSEQSGGYNEQFF.